Listed below are T cell receptor beta chains from one sample, sequenced in a study of blood T cells in healthy people across ages. Each CDR3 protein gets one entry after TCRdb re-called the 5' RACE reads with MiXCR. Among over 1,500,000 distinct CDR3 sequences, roughly 49% were seen once, and the ten largest hold roughly 2.1%. The specimen sequenced was blood. Receptors were obtained from a middle-aged woman in good health. CDR3s include the opening cysteine and the closing phenylalanine or tryptophan. The order of the fields is clone size, D gene, V gene, J gene, CDR3 DNA, CDR3 protein. The D gene is left open where the match is weak. Some rows have no size entry. The others give once, few or many, or a class for an expanded clone.

-	-	TRBV27	TRBJ1-6	TGTGCCAGCAGCCAGAGGACAGTCCCCCATTCACCCCTCCACTTT	CASSQRTVPHSPLHF
few	-	TRBV20-1	TRBJ1-6	TGCAGTGCTCCATTTACCAGGGTCTCATCTAATTCACCCCTCCACTTT	CSAPFTRVSSNSPLHF
-	-	TRBV20-1	TRBJ2-7	TGCAGTGCTCCTCCACACCCCGGTGCCTACGAGCAGTACTTC	CSAPPHPGAYEQYF
-	-	TRBV12-3/TRBV12-4	TRBJ2-3	TGTGCCAGCAGTTTAAAGGGTTTGTTCGCAGATACGCAGTATTTT	CASSLKGLFADTQYF
-	TRBD1	TRBV28	TRBJ1-1	TGTGCCAGCAGCAGAGGGGGGACAGGAGGCGCTGAAGCTTTCTTT	CASSRGGTGGAEAFF
few	-	TRBV15	TRBJ2-3	TGTGCCACCAGCAGAGACGGGAGCGGGGATACGCAGTATTTT	CATSRDGSGDTQYF
-	TRBD2	TRBV20-1	TRBJ2-3	TGCAGTGCTAGAGCTCTAGCGGGGGGTCCAGATACGCAGTATTTT	CSARALAGGPDTQYF
few	-	TRBV27	TRBJ2-1	TGTGCCAGCAGCCCTGATCGGACCGCCCTGGAGCAGTTCTTC	CASSPDRTALEQFF
-	TRBD2	TRBV20-1	TRBJ2-3	TGCAGTGCTAGAACCAGCGGGGGCCCCTCAGATACGCAGTATTTT	CSARTSGGPSDTQYF
-	-	TRBV4-3	TRBJ1-2	TGCGCCAGCAGCCGCCAACGGACTGGGCTAGGCTTCTATGACTACACCTTC	CASSRQRTGLGFYDYTF
few	-	TRBV28	TRBJ2-5	TGTGCCAGCAGTGCCCCGAATGCAGGGCTAGATGAGACCCAGTACTTC	CASSAPNAGLDETQYF
-	-	TRBV18	TRBJ2-6	TGTGCCAGCTCCACGGTCCCTGGGGCCAACGTCCTGACTTTC	CASSTVPGANVLTF
-	TRBD2	TRBV12-3/TRBV12-4	TRBJ2-2	TGTGCCAGCAGTTTTAGACTAGCGGGGGCCGGGGAGCTGTTTTTT	CASSFRLAGAGELFF
few	TRBD1	TRBV5-1	TRBJ1-2	TGCGCCAGCAGCCCGCCGGACAGGGGAATTGGCTACACCTTC	CASSPPDRGIGYTF
few	-	TRBV7-2	TRBJ2-3	TGTGCCAGCAGCTTAGAGGCAGGGAGGACCACAGATACGCAGTATTTT	CASSLEAGRTTDTQYF
-	-	TRBV14	TRBJ2-7	TGTGCCAGCGCCCAGGGGATCTACGAGCAGTACTTC	CASAQGIYEQYF
-	-	TRBV20-1	TRBJ2-1	TGCAGTGCTAGGGTCACTTATGAGCAGTTCTTC	CSARVTYEQFF
-	-	TRBV27	TRBJ2-3	TGTGCCAGCAGACCTGGGGGAGGCAGAGATACGCAGTATTTT	CASRPGGGRDTQYF
few	-	TRBV29-1	TRBJ2-1	TGCAGCGTTGCGGTGGGTGGGGAAGTCTCCTCCTACAATGAGCAGTTCTTC	CSVAVGGEVSSYNEQFF
few	TRBD2	TRBV28	TRBJ2-3	TGTGCCAGCAGTTTCGATCCCCGTGGGACTAGCGGGGGGGCCCGCGATACGCAGTATTTT	CASSFDPRGTSGGARDTQYF
-	TRBD1	TRBV28	TRBJ2-7	TGCGCCAGCAGATGGAACACGGGACAGGTCTCCTACGAGCAGTACTTC	CASRWNTGQVSYEQYF
-	-	TRBV7-9	TRBJ2-7	TGTGCCAGCAGCTTTCCACTAGGGCGAAGCGAGCAGTACTTC	CASSFPLGRSEQYF
-	TRBD1	TRBV12-3/TRBV12-4	TRBJ2-3	TGTGCCAGCAGCCCCCTAAGGACAGGGAGCACAGATACGCAGTATTTT	CASSPLRTGSTDTQYF
few	TRBD2	TRBV29-1	TRBJ2-5	TGCAGCGTTGAAGCCAGGACTAGGCAAGAGACCCAGTACTTC	CSVEARTRQETQYF
few	-	TRBV20-1	TRBJ2-7	TGCAGTGCTAGAGATCCGACTACTTCGTCCTACGAGCAGTACTTC	CSARDPTTSSYEQYF
-	-	TRBV7-3	TRBJ1-2	TGTGCCAGCATCCCGTCTGGCTACACCTTC	CASIPSGYTF
-	-	TRBV6-1	TRBJ1-4	TGTGCCAGCAGCCGGGACGCCGCAACTAATGAAAAACTGTTTTTT	CASSRDAATNEKLFF
-	-	TRBV7-9	TRBJ2-1	TGTGCCAGCAGCCCGGGTGGTGAGGTAAGCTCCTACAATGAGCAGTTCTTC	CASSPGGEVSSYNEQFF
-	-	TRBV6-6	TRBJ2-1	TGTGCCAGCATCGAGCGAGGGGGGGGGAGTAATGAGCAGTTCTTC	CASIERGGGSNEQFF
once	-	TRBV4-3	TRBJ1-1	TGCGCCAGCAGCCAAGATGGGGCCTATGAAGCTTTCTTT	CASSQDGAYEAFF